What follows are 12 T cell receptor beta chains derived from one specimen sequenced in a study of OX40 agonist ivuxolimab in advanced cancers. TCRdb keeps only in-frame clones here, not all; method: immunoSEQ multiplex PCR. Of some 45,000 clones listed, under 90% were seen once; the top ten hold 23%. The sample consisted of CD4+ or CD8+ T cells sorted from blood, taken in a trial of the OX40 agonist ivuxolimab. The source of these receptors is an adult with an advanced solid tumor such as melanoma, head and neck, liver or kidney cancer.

The CDR3 region has the DNA TGTGCCAGCAGTCCGCAGGGCGCGGGACTATACAATGAGCAGTTCTTC. This sequence encodes CASSPQGAGLYNEQFF. The V gene is TRBV27, the J gene TRBJ2-1; 7 nucleotides match TRBD2. After removal of 5 bases from V and 4 bases from J, the junction contained 11 bases not matched to a gene. Looked up from germline, CDR1 is MNHEY and CDR2 is SMNVEV (reference sequence). CDR3 length: 16 residues.

The CDR3 DNA reads as TGTGCCAGCAGCTTAAGCGTCGGCGCGGGGATATACGAGCAGTACTTC. Amino acids: CASSLSVGAGIYEQYF. The rearrangement joins TRBV7-9 to TRBJ2-7; TRBD2 might be the D (6 bases). Germline V gives CDR1 SEHNR, CDR2 FQNEAQ (reference sequence). The ends were cut back, 2 bases at V and 4 bases at J, with 18 bases in the middle. The CDR3 runs 16 residues.

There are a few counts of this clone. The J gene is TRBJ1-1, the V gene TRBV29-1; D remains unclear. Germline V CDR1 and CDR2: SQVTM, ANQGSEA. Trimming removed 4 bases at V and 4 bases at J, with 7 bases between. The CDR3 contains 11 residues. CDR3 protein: CSVGDGTEAFF. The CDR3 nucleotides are TGCAGCGTTGGGGATGGCACTGAAGCTTTCTTT.

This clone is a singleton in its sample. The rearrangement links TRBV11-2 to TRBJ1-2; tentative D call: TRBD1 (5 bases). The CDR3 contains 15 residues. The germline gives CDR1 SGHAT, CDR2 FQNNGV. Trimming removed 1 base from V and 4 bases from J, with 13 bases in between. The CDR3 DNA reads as TGTGCCAGCAGCTTAGCGGACACCTTGCCCTATGGCTACACCTTC. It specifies CASSLADTLPYGYTF.

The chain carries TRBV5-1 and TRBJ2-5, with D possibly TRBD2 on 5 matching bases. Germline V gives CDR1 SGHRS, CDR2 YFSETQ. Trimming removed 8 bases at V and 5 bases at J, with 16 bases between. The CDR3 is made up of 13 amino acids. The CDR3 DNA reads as TGCGCCAGTAACGCGGGCGGCGGGGAGACCCAGTACTTC. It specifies CASNAGGGETQYF. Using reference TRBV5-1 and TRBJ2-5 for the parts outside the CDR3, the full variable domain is KAGVTQTPRYLIKTRGQQVTLSCSPISGHRSVSWYQQTPGQGLQFLFEYFSETQRNKGNFPGRFSGRQFSNSRSEMNVSTLELGDSALYLCASNAGGGETQYFGPGTRLLVL.

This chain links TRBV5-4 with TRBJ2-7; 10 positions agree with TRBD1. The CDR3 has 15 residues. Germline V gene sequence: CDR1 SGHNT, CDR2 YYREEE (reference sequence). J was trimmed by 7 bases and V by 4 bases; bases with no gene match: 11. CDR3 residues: CASSAGQGEVGEQYF. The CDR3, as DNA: TGTGCCAGCAGCGCCGGACAGGGGGAGGTAGGGGAGCAGTACTTC. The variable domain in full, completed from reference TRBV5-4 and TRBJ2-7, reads ETGVTQSPTHLIKTRGQQVTLRCSSQSGHNTVSWYQQALGQGPQFIFQYYREEENGRGNFPPRFSGLQFPNYSSELNVNALELDDSALYLCASSAGQGEVGEQYFGPGTRLTVT.

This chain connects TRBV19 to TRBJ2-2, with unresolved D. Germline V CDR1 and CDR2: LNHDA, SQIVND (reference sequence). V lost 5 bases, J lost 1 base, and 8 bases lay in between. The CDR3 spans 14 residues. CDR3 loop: CASSFTLNTGELFF. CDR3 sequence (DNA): TGTGCCAGTAGTTTTACATTGAACACCGGGGAGCTGTTTTTT.

Here the CDR3 DNA reads TGTGCCAGCAGTAAGACAGGGGGCCTTTACGAGCAGTACTTC. Translation gives CASSKTGGLYEQYF. The chain carries TRBV25-1 and TRBJ2-7; 10 bases agree with TRBD1. The V and J ends lost 5 bases and 4 bases, in that order; junction bases with no gene match: 5. There are 14 residues in the CDR3. The V gene's germline CDR1 is MGHDK and CDR2 SYGVNS.

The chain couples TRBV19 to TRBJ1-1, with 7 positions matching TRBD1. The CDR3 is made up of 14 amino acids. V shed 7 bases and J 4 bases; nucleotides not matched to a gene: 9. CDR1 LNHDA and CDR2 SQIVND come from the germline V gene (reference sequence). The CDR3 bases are TGTGCCAGTATCCCCAGGGGGTCCCCCACTGAAGCTTTCTTT. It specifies CASIPRGSPTEAFF.

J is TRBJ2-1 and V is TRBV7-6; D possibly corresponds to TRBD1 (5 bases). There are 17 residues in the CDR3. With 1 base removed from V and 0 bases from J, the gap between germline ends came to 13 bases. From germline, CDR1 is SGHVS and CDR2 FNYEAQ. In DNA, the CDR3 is TGTGCCAGCAGCTTAGGGGCAGGGCAAAGCTCCTACAATGAGCAGTTCTTC. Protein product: CASSLGAGQSSYNEQFF.

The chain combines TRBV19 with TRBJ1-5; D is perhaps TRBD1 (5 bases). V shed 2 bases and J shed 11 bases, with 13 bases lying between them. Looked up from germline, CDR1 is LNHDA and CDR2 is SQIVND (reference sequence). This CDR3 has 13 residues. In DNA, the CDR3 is TGTGCCAGTAGTATAAGTACCCTGGGGGCCCAGCATTTT. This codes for CASSISTLGAQHF.

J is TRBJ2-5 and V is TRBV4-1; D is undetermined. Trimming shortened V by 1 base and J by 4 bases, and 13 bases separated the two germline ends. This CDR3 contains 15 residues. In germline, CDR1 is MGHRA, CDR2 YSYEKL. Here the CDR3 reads CASSQVKDHRETQYF. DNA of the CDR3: TGCGCCAGCAGCCAAGTTAAGGACCACCGAGAGACCCAGTACTTC.